The entry below gives a single T cell receptor (beta chain) sequence along with its context. The target antigen is unknown. The sample comes from a study of cytomegalovirus exposure and HLA in healthy donors. The PCR used 60 Vbeta and 13 Jbeta primers. Method: immunoSEQ multiplex PCR; TCRdb's copy keeps in-frame clones and lacks some. The sample gives 200,000 to 250,000 clones, approximately 79% of which show up once; more than 1.5% is in the top ten. The CDR3 consists of 15 residues. Trimming shortened V by 1 base and J by 1 base, and 10 bases separated the two germline ends. Germline V gene sequence: CDR1 LGHNA, CDR2 YNFKEQ. Study-level results: Immune exposure information available was restricted to CMV serostatus. Investigators reported under 200 TCR beta chains as tied to cytomegalovirus. Earlier analysis yielded a pattern in which most TCR beta V segments were productive about 87% or about 30% of the time.

The sequenced sample consisted of PBMCs. This sequence joins TRBV4-2 and TRBJ1-1; D remains unclear. The sequence derives from a man between 18 and 29 years old in good health and CMV-seronegative. This chain's CDR3 is CASSQVLNKNTEAFF. The CDR3 DNA follows: TGTGCCAGCAGCCAAGTCCTCAACAAGAACACTGAAGCTTTCTTT.